This TCR beta chain was obtained from a study of blood T cells in healthy people across ages (dated by TCRdb to the mid-2010s). Background on the whole study: In model experiments, template switching captured about one uniquely barcoded TCR beta cDNA molecule for every two T cells. Using deep sequencing normalized with unique cDNA molecular identifiers, the study measured how TCR beta repertoire diversity changes with age. The donors were divided into four age groups: young (average approximately 17 years), middle-aged (about 40), aged (roughly 66) and long-lived (about 90). To avoid experimental bias, donors of different ages were distributed randomly across sequencing lanes. For two donors (one aged 18 to 30 and one aged 80 or older), the study analyzed two additional independent replicas of 1 million unique cDNA reads from the same blood draw. The investigation overall reported the following: Estimates of total diversity based on one million sequenced T cells were considered lower bounds and underestimates. There was a strong correlation between observed TCR beta diversity and the percentage of naive T cells measured by flow cytometry. Observed TCR beta diversity per million T cells fell roughly linearly with age, and a significant reduction was already apparent by age about 36. Conclusive comparison of naive and antigen-experienced compartments was prevented by the profiling of bulk unsorted PBMCs. Because donor CMV infection status was unknown, age-related changes in expanded clonotypes were potentially confounded. Compared with the aged group, the long-lived group had more naive CD4+ T cells, fewer expanded clones and increased TCR diversity, a pattern suggesting age selection.

Donors were 39 systemically healthy Caucasian individuals from Russia aged roughly 6 to 95 years. Each donor gave 8 to 10 milliliters of peripheral blood, collected into EDTA-treated Vacutainer tubes. Ficoll-Paque density-gradient centrifugation was used to isolate PBMCs, with at least 7 million per sample. Total RNA was extracted from PBMCs with Trizol reagent, with at least 5.5 micrograms obtained per sample. The percentages of naive CD45RAhigh/CD27high T cells were determined by flow cytometry on a PBMC aliquot from every donor. Receptor amplification or capture employed 5' RACE. The run used an Illumina HiSeq 2500. A second PCR of about 6 to 11 cycles was performed with a sample-barcoded 5' primer and a J-beta primer mix. Each TCR beta cDNA molecule received a unique molecular identifier from a template-switch 5' adaptor carrying 12 random nucleotides. At least 2.5 million CDR3-containing paired-end reads were obtained from each sample. The Mint cDNA synthesis kit, primed by a TRBC-specific oligonucleotide, was used to synthesize first-strand cDNA from all RNA. Following uracil-DNA glycosylase treatment, a first 18-cycle PCR with universal primers M1SS and BC2_uni_R was performed on all cDNA. The authors' pipeline ran thus. For normalization, 1 million high-quality reads, each with a distinct molecular identifier, were randomly selected from each sample. Reads with shared molecular identifiers were discarded instead of being binned into consensus sequences. CDR3 identification, clonotype clustering and error correction used MiTCR with a Q25 quality threshold and the strictest error-elimination algorithm. A nonparametric unseen species model with Euler transformation was used to estimate a lower bound on total TCR beta diversity. TCRdb reran the public reads through fastp at Q25 and MiXCR, keeping productive beta chains. Entries that share a CDR3 protein sequence are merged under the most common genes and DNA. The V and J calls were determined by TCRdb, not by the authors. Within this sample are over a million distinct CDR3 sequences, with around two fifths of them counted one time only. Of the sample, 6.5% to 10% falls within the top ten clones.

This clonotype has ten or more counts. Its antigen is not yet known. Base qualities are not provided; no much larger clone lies one nucleotide away. Deletion took 4 bases off V and 1 base off J, with a span of 7 bases between the germline ends. CDR1 SQVTM and CDR2 ANQGSEA are derived from the germline V gene. The CDR3 holds 12 amino acids from the cysteine to the phenylalanine. Of the read, only the CDR3 DNA is kept; its 36 bases are in frame from base 1. Sequencing was done on a sample of blood. The rearranged segments are TRBV29-1 and TRBJ2-5; the D gene cannot be resolved reliably. The receptor comes from a woman under 30 in good health. The CDR3 region has the sequence CSVGRAQETQYF. The DNA reads TGCAGCGTTGGTAGGGCCCAAGAGACCCAGTACTTC.